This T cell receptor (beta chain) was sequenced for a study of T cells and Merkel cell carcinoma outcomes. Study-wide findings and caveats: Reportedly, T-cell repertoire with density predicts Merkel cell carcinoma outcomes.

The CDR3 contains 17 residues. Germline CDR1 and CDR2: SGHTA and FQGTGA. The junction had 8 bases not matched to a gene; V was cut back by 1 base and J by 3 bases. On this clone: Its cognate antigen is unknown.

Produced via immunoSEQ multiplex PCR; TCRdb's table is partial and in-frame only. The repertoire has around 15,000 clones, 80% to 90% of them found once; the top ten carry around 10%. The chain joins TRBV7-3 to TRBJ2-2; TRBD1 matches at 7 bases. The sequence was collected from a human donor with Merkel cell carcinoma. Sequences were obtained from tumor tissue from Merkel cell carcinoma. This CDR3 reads CASSLMGAGTDTGELFF. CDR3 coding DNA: TGTGCCAGCAGCTTAATGGGTGCCGGGACAGACACCGGGGAGCTGTTTTTT.